This entry describes one T cell receptor beta chain. Measured with immunoSEQ multiplex PCR; TCRdb has only the in-frame clones, and not every one. This sample has about 68,000 clones, with 80% to 90% found just once. This sample was taken from a study of blood T cell repertoires in COVID-19. The overall study: Acute and convalescent COVID-19 specimens originated in the United States, Italy and Spain.

This CDR3 spans 14 amino acids. Trimming stripped 0 bases from V and 5 bases from J, with 12 bases between. Germline CDR1 reads SGHRS; CDR2 reads YFSETQ. Sequencing used peripheral blood. The receptor comes from a human donor in a cohort sampled during active COVID-19. This rearrangement joins TRBV5-1 to TRBJ2-7, with D tentatively TRBD1 (6 bases). The CDR3 coding sequence is TGCGCCAGCAGCTTGGGAACAGGGCGGGACGAGCAGTACTTC. The encoded protein is CASSLGTGRDEQYF.